Listed below are T cell receptor beta chains from one sample, sequenced in a study of blood T cell repertoires in COVID-19. Here immunoSEQ multiplex PCR was the method, and the copy in TCRdb shows in-frame clones only, minus some. The table lists fewer than 200,000 clones, around 83% of them singletons, with 3% to 3.5% in the top ten. The specimen was PBMCs or T cells enriched from blood (not recorded which). These receptors were collected from a woman aged 25 to 45 who had been exposed to COVID-19. The CDR3 runs from the conserved cysteine through the conserved F or W. D genes are given only for firm matches. Not every row has a clone size; where given, it reads once, few, many or a size class.

abundance,j_gene,d_gene,v_gene,CDR3aa,CDR3nt
.,TRBJ1-2,TRBD1,TRBV3-1/TRBV3-2,CASSQQGAGYGYTF,TGTGCCAGCAGCCAACAGGGGGCGGGATATGGCTACACCTTC
.,TRBJ1-1,TRBD1,TRBV5-1,CASRPLTGPNTEAFF,TGCGCCAGCAGGCCACTGACAGGGCCGAACACTGAAGCTTTCTTT
.,TRBJ2-1,.,TRBV7-2,CASSLTSVNEQFF,TGTGCCAGCAGCTTAACATCTGTCAATGAGCAGTTCTTC
.,TRBJ2-7,TRBD1,TRBV7-8,CASSLGTGDEQYF,TGTGCCAGCAGCTTAGGGACAGGAGACGAGCAGTACTTC
.,TRBJ2-3,.,TRBV10-1,CASARTRGGSDTQYF,TGCGCCAGCGCCCGAACTAGAGGCGGTTCAGATACGCAGTATTTT
.,TRBJ1-1,.,TRBV19,CASSALAGGTEAFF,TGTGCCAGTAGTGCCCTGGCGGGAGGCACTGAAGCTTTCTTT
few,TRBJ2-7,.,TRBV5-1,CASSLEDTDYEQYF,TGCGCCAGCAGCTTAGAAGACACCGACTACGAGCAGTACTTC
.,TRBJ1-1,.,TRBV5-4,CASSSQGSAEAFF,TGTGCCAGCAGCTCACAGGGTTCCGCTGAAGCTTTCTTT
.,TRBJ2-3,TRBD1,TRBV27,CASSPWTGNTDTQYF,TGTGCCAGCAGTCCGTGGACAGGGAACACAGATACGCAGTATTTT
.,TRBJ2-3,TRBD2,TRBV27,CASSLSGLAWPDTQYF,TGTGCCAGCAGTTTATCCGGACTAGCCTGGCCAGATACGCAGTATTTT
.,TRBJ2-1,.,TRBV27,CASTITGTRSEQFF,TGTGCCAGCACCATAACCGGGACACGCAGTGAGCAGTTCTTC
.,TRBJ1-1,.,TRBV21-1,CASSKEDRVAVAEAFF,TGTGCCAGCAGCAAAGAGGACAGGGTTGCTGTGGCTGAAGCTTTCTTT
few,TRBJ2-7,TRBD2,TRBV7-9,CASSLRGTSGGYEQYF,TGTGCCAGCAGCTTAAGGGGGACTAGCGGGGGTTACGAGCAGTACTTC
.,TRBJ1-2,TRBD1,TRBV27,CASSHMGDSTENYGYTF,TGTGCCAGCAGCCATATGGGGGACAGTACGGAAAACTATGGCTACACCTTC
.,TRBJ2-1,TRBD2,TRBV11-3,CASSPGRGVLYNEQFF,TGTGCCAGCAGCCCCGGACGGGGGGTTTTATACAATGAGCAGTTCTTC
.,TRBJ1-4,TRBD1,TRBV6-5,CASSQGEWEKLFF,TGTGCCAGCAGCCAGGGGGAATGGGAAAAACTGTTTTTT
few,TRBJ2-7,.,TRBV5-1,CATADGSSYEQYF,TGCGCCACCGCTGATGGGAGCTCCTACGAGCAGTACTTC
.,TRBJ1-2,.,TRBV11-2,CASSLGREEGYTF,TGTGCCAGCAGCTTAGGCAGGGAAGAGGGCTACACCTTC
.,TRBJ2-5,.,TRBV7-2,CASRSVETQYF,TGTGCCAGCAGATCGGTGGAGACCCAGTACTTC
.,TRBJ2-3,.,TRBV7-3,CASSDTGTKADTQYF,TGTGCCAGCAGCGATACCGGGACAAAGGCAGATACGCAGTATTTT
few,TRBJ2-7,.,TRBV12-5,CASGGTGTAYEQYF,TGTGCTAGTGGTGGAACAGGGACGGCCTACGAGCAGTACTTC
.,TRBJ2-7,TRBD2,TRBV9,CASSGYSGTSSYEQYF,TGTGCCAGCAGCGGATACTCCGGGACTAGCTCTTACGAGCAGTACTTC
.,TRBJ1-1,TRBD1,TRBV5-4,CASSPPTGLTEAFF,TGTGCCAGCAGCCCCCCGACAGGGCTCACTGAAGCTTTCTTT
.,TRBJ1-5,TRBD1,TRBV19,CASKPGQGALPQHF,TGTGCCAGTAAACCGGGACAGGGAGCCCTACCCCAGCATTTT
.,TRBJ2-3,.,TRBV5-5,CASSLGGPLTDTQYF,TGTGCCAGCAGCTTAGGGGGACCCCTCACAGATACGCAGTATTTT
.,TRBJ1-5,.,TRBV6-2/TRBV6-3,CASGPSNQPQHF,TGTGCCAGCGGCCCATCGAATCAGCCCCAGCATTTT
.,TRBJ2-7,TRBD1,TRBV9,CASSTGAGTGLNEQYF,TGTGCCAGCAGCACAGGGGCCGGGACAGGGCTCAACGAGCAGTACTTC
.,TRBJ1-1,TRBD1,TRBV6-5,CASSLGQGGTTEAFF,TGTGCCAGCAGTTTAGGACAGGGAGGCACCACTGAAGCTTTCTTT
.,TRBJ1-1,.,TRBV2,CASSDYTFTEAFF,TGTGCCAGCAGTGATTACACGTTTACTGAAGCTTTCTTT
once,TRBJ2-7,.,TRBV3-1/TRBV3-2,CASSQVAHEQYF,TGTGCCAGCAGCCAAGTAGCCCACGAGCAGTACTTC
.,TRBJ2-1,.,TRBV11-2,CASSLGAGSYNEQFF,TGTGCCAGCAGCTTAGGGGCGGGCTCCTACAATGAGCAGTTCTTC
.,TRBJ2-2,TRBD2,TRBV2,CASRREGYTGELFF,TGTGCCAGCAGAAGGGAGGGCTACACCGGGGAGCTGTTTTTT
.,TRBJ1-1,.,TRBV27,CASSLQGWNTEAFF,TGTGCCAGCAGTTTGCAGGGGTGGAACACTGAAGCTTTCTTT
.,TRBJ2-1,TRBD2,TRBV7-9,CASSLAGGNEQFF,TGTGCCAGCAGCTTAGCGGGAGGGAATGAGCAGTTCTTC
.,TRBJ2-2,TRBD1,TRBV27,CASRNFRDRVVMGTGELFF,TGTGCCAGCAGAAACTTTCGGGACAGGGTGGTTATGGGCACCGGGGAGCTGTTTTTT
.,TRBJ1-1,.,TRBV19,CASSRTGSRGNTEAFF,TGTGCCAGTAGTCGGACGGGGAGTCGCGGGAACACTGAAGCTTTCTTT
.,TRBJ2-3,TRBD2,TRBV7-2,CASSSYSGGTDTQYF,TGTGCCAGCAGCTCTTATAGCGGGGGCACAGATACGCAGTATTTT
.,TRBJ2-2,TRBD2,TRBV5-4,CASSRSQGLANTGELFF,TGTGCCAGCAGCCGCAGTCAGGGACTAGCCAACACCGGGGAGCTGTTTTTT
once,TRBJ1-5,TRBD1,TRBV12-5,CASGPWDRGLRNQPQHF,TGTGCTAGTGGTCCCTGGGACAGGGGGCTTCGCAATCAGCCCCAGCATTTT
once,TRBJ2-5,.,TRBV3-1/TRBV3-2,CASSRKGSGFQETQYF,TGTGCCAGCAGCCGGAAAGGCTCGGGATTCCAAGAGACCCAGTACTTC
.,TRBJ2-5,TRBD1,TRBV19,CASSKITGVRETQYF,TGTGCCAGTAGTAAAATCACAGGGGTTCGGGAGACCCAGTACTTC
.,TRBJ2-6,.,TRBV9,CASSVGRASSGANVLTF,TGTGCCAGCAGCGTAGGCAGGGCTAGCTCTGGGGCCAACGTCCTGACTTTC
.,TRBJ2-3,TRBD2,TRBV5-1,CASSQPRLAGRNTDTQYF,TGCGCCAGCAGCCAACCAAGACTAGCGGGGAGGAACACAGATACGCAGTATTTT
.,TRBJ1-5,.,TRBV6-2/TRBV6-3,CASSYNRNSNQPQHF,TGTGCCAGCAGTTACAATAGAAATAGCAATCAGCCCCAGCATTTT
.,TRBJ1-1,.,TRBV19,CASSIERAALGDTEAFF,TGTGCCAGTAGTATAGAGCGGGCAGCTCTTGGGGACACTGAAGCTTTCTTT
.,TRBJ1-1,.,TRBV2,CASSLARRMNTEAFF,TGTGCCAGCTCCTTAGCCCGACGGATGAACACTGAAGCTTTCTTT
once,TRBJ1-6,.,TRBV19,CASSAFPTVTDSPLHF,TGTGCCAGTAGTGCTTTCCCGACAGTTACCGATTCACCCCTCCACTTT